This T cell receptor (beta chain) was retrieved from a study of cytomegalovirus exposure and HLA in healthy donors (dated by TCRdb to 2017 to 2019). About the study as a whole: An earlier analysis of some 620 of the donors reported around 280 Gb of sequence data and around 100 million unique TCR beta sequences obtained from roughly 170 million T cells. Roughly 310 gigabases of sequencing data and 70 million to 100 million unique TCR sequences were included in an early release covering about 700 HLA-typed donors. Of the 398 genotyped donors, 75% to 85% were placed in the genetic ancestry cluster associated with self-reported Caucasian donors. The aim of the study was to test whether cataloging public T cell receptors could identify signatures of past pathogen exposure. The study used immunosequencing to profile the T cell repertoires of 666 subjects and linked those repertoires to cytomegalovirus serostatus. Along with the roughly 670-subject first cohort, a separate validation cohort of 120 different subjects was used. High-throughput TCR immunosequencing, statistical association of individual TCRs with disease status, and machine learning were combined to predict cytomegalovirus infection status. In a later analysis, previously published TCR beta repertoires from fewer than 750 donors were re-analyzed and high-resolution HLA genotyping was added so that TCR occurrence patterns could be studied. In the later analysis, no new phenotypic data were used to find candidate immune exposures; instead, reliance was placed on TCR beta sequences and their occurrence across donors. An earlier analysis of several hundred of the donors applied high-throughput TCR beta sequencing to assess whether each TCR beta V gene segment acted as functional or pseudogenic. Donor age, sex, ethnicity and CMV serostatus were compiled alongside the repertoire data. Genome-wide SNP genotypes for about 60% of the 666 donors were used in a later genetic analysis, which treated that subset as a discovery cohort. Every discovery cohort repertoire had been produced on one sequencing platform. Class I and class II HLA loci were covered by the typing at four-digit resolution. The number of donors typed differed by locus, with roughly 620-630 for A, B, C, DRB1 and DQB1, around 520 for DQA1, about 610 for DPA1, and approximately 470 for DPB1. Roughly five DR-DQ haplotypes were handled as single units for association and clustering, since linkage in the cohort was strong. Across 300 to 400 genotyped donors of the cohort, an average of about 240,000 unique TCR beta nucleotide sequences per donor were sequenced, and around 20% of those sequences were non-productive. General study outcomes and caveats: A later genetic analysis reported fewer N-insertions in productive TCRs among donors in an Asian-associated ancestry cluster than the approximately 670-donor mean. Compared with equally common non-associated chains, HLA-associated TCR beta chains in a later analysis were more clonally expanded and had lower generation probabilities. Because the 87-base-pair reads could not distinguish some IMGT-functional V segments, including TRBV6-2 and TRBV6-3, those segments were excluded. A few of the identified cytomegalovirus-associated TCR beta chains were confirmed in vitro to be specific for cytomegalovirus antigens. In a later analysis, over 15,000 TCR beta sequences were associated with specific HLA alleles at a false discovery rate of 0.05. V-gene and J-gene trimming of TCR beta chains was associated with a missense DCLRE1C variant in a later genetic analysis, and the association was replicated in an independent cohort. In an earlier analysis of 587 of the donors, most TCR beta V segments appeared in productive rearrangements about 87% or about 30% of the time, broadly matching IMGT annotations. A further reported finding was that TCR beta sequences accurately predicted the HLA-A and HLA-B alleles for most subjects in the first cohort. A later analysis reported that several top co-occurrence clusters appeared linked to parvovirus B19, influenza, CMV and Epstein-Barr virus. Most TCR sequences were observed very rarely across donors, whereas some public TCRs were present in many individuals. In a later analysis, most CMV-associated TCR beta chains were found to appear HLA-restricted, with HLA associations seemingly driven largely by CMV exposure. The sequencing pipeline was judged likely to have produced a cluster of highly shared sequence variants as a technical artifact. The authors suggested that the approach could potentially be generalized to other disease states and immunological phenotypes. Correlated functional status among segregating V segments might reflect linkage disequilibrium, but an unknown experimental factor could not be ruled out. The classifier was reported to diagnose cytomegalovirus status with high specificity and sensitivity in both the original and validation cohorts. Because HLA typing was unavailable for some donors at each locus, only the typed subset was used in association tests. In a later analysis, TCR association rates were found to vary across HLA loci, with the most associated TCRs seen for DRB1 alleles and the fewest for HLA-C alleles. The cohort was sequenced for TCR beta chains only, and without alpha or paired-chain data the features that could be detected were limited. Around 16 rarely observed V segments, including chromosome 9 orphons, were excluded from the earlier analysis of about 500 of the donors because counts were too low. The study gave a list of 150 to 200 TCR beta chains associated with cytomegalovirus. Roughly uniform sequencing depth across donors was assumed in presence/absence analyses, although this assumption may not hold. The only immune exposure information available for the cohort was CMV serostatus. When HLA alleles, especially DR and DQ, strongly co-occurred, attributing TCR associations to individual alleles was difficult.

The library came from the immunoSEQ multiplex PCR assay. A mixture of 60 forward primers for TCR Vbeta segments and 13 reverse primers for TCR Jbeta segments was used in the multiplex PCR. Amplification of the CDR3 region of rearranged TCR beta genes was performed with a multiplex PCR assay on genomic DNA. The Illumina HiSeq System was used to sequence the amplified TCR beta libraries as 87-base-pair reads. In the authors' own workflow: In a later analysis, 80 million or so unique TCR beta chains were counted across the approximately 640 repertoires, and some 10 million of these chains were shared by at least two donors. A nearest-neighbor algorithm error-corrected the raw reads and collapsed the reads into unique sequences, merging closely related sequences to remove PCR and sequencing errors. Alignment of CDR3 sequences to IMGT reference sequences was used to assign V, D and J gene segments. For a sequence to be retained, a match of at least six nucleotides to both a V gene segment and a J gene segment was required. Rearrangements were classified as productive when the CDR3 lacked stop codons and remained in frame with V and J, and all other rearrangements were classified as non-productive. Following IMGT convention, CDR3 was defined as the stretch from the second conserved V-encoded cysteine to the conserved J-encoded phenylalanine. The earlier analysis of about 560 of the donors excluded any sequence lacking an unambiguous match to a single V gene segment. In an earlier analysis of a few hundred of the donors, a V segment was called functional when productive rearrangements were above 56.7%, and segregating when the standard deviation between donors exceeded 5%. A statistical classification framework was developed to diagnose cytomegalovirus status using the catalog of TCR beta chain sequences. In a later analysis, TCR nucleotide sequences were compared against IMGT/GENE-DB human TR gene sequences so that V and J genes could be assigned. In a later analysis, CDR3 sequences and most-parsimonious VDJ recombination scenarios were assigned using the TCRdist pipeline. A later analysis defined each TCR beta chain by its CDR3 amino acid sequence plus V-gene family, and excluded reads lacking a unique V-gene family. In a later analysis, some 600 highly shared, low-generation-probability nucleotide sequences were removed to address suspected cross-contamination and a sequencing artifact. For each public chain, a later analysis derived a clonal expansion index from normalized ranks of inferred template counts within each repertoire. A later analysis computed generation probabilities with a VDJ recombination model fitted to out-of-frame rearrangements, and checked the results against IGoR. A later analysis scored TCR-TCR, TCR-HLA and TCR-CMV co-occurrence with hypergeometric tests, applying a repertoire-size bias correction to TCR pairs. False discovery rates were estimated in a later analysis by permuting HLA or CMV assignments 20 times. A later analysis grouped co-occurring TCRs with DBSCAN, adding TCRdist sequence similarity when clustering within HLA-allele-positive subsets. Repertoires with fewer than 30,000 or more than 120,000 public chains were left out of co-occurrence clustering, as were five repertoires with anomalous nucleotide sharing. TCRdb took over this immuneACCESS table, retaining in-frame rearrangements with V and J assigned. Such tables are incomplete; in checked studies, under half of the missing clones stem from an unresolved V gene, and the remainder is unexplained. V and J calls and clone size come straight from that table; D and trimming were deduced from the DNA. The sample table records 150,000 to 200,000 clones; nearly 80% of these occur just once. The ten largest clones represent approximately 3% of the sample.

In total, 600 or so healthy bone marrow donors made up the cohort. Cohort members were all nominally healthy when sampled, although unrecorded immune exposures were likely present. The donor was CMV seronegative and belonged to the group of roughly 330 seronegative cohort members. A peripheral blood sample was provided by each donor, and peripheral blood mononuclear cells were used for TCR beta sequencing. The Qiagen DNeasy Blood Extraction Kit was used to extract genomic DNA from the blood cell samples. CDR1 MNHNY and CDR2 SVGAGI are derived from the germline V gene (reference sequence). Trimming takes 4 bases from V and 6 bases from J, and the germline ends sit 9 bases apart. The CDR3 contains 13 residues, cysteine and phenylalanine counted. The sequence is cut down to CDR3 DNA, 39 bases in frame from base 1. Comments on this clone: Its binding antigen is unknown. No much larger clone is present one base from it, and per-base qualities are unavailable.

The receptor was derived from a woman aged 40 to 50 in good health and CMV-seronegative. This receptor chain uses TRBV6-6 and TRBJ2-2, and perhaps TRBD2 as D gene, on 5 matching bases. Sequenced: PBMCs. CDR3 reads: CASSFRGAGELFF. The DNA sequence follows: TGTGCCAGCAGTTTCCGGGGAGCCGGGGAGCTGTTTTTT.